This TCR beta chain was captured by sequencing in a study of T cells in Graves' hyperthyroidism and ophthalmopathy. As concerns this clonotype: Its specificity is not known.

Germline lookup yields CDR1 LGHNA and CDR2 YNFKEQ. V lost 0 bases to trimming and J lost 2 bases; unmatched junction nucleotides: 14. There are 21 residues in the CDR3. Study-wide points: Appearing also in blood were most of the thyroid clonotypes expanded above 0.001. Ophthalmopathy cases were set apart from stable hyperthyroidism by a 13 V-J model.

For the diagnoses, clinical symptoms, serum thyroxine and TRAb, thyroid ultrasound and orbital computed tomography were used. Amplification targeted TCR beta CDR3 regions from RNA transcripts. The HTBI primer set drove a first-round RT-PCR of the TCR CDR3. TCRdb processed the multiplex PCR reads anew with MiXCR; each CDR3 protein has one entry. The repertoire consists of around 190,000 distinct CDR3 sequences, with about a sixth occurring once and the leading ten covering about half. This sequence originates from a woman in her forties or fifties with Graves' hyperthyroidism. V usage is TRBV4-2 and J usage is TRBJ2-3; 13 positions match TRBD2. Sequenced sample: blood. The CDR3 here is CASSQEPTSGRTQGITDTQYF. As DNA, the CDR3 is TGTGCCAGCAGCCAAGAACCGACTAGCGGGAGGACCCAAGGGATCACAGATACGCAGTATTTT.